This T cell receptor beta chain was captured by sequencing in a study of blood T cell repertoires in COVID-19 (TCRdb year 2020). Notes on the research overall: The collaborator samples originated in the United States, Italy and Spain and spanned the acute and convalescent phases of COVID-19. The dataset comprised deeply sampled blood TCRbeta repertoires from subjects exposed to, actively infected with, or recovered from COVID-19. HLA class I and class II types, where available, came from metadata supplied by the sample provider rather than from assay-based typing. The prospective study material was composed of cDNA or gDNA derived from T cells, B-cell-depleted T cells, or PBMCs. Samples came from the ongoing ImmuneRACE study (first 160 participants) plus 1,254 subjects from 6 global collaborators. The sample metadata nearly always contained a de-identified subject ID, COVID-19 status, age in years and sex. A freely available public database, intended as a resource for researchers studying the immune response to SARS-CoV-2, is where the repertoires were released. The paper as a whole reports these results and caveats: How much clinical and demographic metadata was included differed by source and by participant, and the metadata was provided uncurated.

Each collaborating institution followed its own protocols to collect whole blood in K2EDTA tubes. For TCRbeta analysis, collaborators shipped samples in one of three forms: frozen whole blood, isolated PBMCs, or DNA extracted from either of those sample types. CDR1 is given as SEHNR and CDR2 as FQNEAQ, both from the germline V gene (reference sequence). Including the terminal cysteine and phenylalanine, the CDR3 comprises 15 residues. The DNA shown is the 45-base CDR3, in frame from base 1. The junction shows trimming of 5 bases on V and 6 bases on J, and the gene matches do not reach 9 bases of it. In regard to this clone: Its binding antigen is unknown. Base qualities are not at hand, and no much larger clone is one base apart.

TCRbeta CDR3 regions were amplified from genomic DNA by means of the immunoSEQ Assay, a bias-controlled multiplex PCR. As for the original processing: Nucleated cell counts per sample were estimated from amplification of reference gene primers within the assay. Sequence reads were collapsed and filtered to measure the absolute abundance of every unique TCRbeta CDR3 rearrangement. Productive Simpson clonality was computed per sample as the square root of Simpson's diversity index over productive rearrangements. In its TCRdb copy, this immuneACCESS table keeps in-frame sequences only and misses some clones. Where compared with another copy, unresolved V genes explain less than half of these, and the others have no known cause. That table furnishes V, J and clone size, whereas the DNA furnished D and trimming. This sample holds roughly 20,000 clones; 80% to 90% were observed only once. Jointly, the top ten make up around 30% of the sample.

The rearrangement joined TRBV7-9 to TRBJ2-2; 7 central bases correspond to TRBD1. Sequenced sample: peripheral blood. The sequence derives from a human donor with active COVID-19. The donor label of this sample is uncertain. The nucleotide sequence is given as TGTGCCAGCAGCACCAGGGGGATTTTAGCCGGGGAGCTGTTTTTT. This encodes CASSTRGILAGELFF. The reference TRBV7-9 and TRBJ2-2 proteins fill in what lies around the CDR3, so the full variable domain reads DTGVSQNPRHKITKRGQNVTFRCDPISEHNRLYWYRQTLGQGPEFLTYFQNEAQLEKSRLLSDRFSAERPKGSFSTLEIQRTEQGDSAMYLCASSTRGILAGELFFGEGSRLTVL.